Listed below are T cell receptor beta chains from one sample, sequenced in a study of T cell repertoires in cytomegalovirus infection. MiXCR, run by TCRdb on the reads, gives a single entry per CDR3 protein. The profile shows 450,000 to 550,000 distinct CDR3 sequences, roughly 43% of them singletons. These receptors lack a known antigen. The sample here was cultured PBMCs, taken from culture after CMV antigen stimulation. The receptor set was obtained from a human donor in good health (CMV status not recorded). Some clones in this sample may be carry-over from other donors' samples. Both conserved end residues are part of each CDR3. The D gene is left open where the match is weak. Where a row states a size, it is once, few, many or the class of an expanded clone; other rows omit it.

TGTACCGGGGGGAGGGGTATAGAGACCCAGTACTTC,CTGGRGIETQYF,-,TRBV6-1,TRBD2,TRBJ2-5
TGTGCCAGCAGTCCAGGGGGGGGAACTAACTATGGCTACACCTTC,CASSPGGGTNYGYTF,few,TRBV27,TRBD1,TRBJ1-2
TGTGCCAGCAGCTTTGCCCTAGCGGGAGGGTCCATGGCCAACGTCCTGACTTTC,CASSFALAGGSMANVLTF,-,TRBV7-2,TRBD2,TRBJ2-6
TGCAGCGTCTGGACCGGGACCTATTATGGCTACACCTTC,CSVWTGTYYGYTF,-,TRBV29-1,-,TRBJ1-2
TGTGCCAGCAGTTACTACCCTAGCCGATCGGGCACCGGGGAGCTGTTTTTT,CASSYYPSRSGTGELFF,-,TRBV6-5,-,TRBJ2-2
TGTGCCAGCAGCCGAGGGGGGTCCGAGCAGTACTTC,CASSRGGSEQYF,-,TRBV11-2,-,TRBJ2-7
TGTGCCAGCAGTGATTTCCAGGGACGGAAAGAGACCCAGTACTTC,CASSDFQGRKETQYF,-,TRBV6-1,-,TRBJ2-5
TGTGCCAGCAGCTCCCCGGACAGACAAGAGACCCAGTACTTC,CASSSPDRQETQYF,few,TRBV11-2,-,TRBJ2-5
TGTGCCAGCAGTTTACCGGGGAAAGGAGCTTTCTTT,CASSLPGKGAFF,-,TRBV27,-,TRBJ1-1
TGTGCCAGCACCCGTCTAGAGAAAGGTGGCTACACCTTC,CASTRLEKGGYTF,-,TRBV28,-,TRBJ1-2
TGTGCCAGCAGGGAACTGGGACAGGGTGGGGAAAAACTGTTTTTT,CASRELGQGGEKLFF,few,TRBV28,TRBD1,TRBJ1-4
TGTGCCAGCAGCTCGTCCCCGAGGGGATTAGAGACCCAGTACTTC,CASSSSPRGLETQYF,-,TRBV7-6,-,TRBJ2-5
TGTGCCACCTCGACAGGTCCGGATGACATTCAGTACTTC,CATSTGPDDIQYF,-,TRBV7-8,-,TRBJ2-4
TGTGCCAGCAGCTTAGTTTCCGGACAGGGGGAAGAGACCCAGTACTTC,CASSLVSGQGEETQYF,-,TRBV7-2,TRBD1,TRBJ2-5
TGTGCCAGCAGCTTGGGCAGGCCCTATGGCTACACCTTC,CASSLGRPYGYTF,many,TRBV7-2,-,TRBJ1-2
TGCAGTGCTAGAGATCTGGCAGGGGTTTATAATTCACCCCTCCACTTT,CSARDLAGVYNSPLHF,-,TRBV20-1,-,TRBJ1-6
TGTGCCAGCAGCCTCGGGACAGGGGATGGACAGCCCCAGCATTTT,CASSLGTGDGQPQHF,few,TRBV7-6,TRBD1,TRBJ1-5
TGTGCCAGCAGTTTAAGGGCGGGAAGGGGCGAGCAGTACTTC,CASSLRAGRGEQYF,few,TRBV27,-,TRBJ2-7
TGTACCACCAGCTGGACGACGGTTGGGGCCAACGTCCTGACTTTC,CTTSWTTVGANVLTF,-,TRBV15,-,TRBJ2-6
TGTGCCAGCACGTTGGGACAGGGATCTTTCTACGAGCAGTACTTC,CASTLGQGSFYEQYF,few,TRBV7-2,TRBD1,TRBJ2-7
TGTGCCAGCAGCTTAATGGGGAATGGGGGATACTACAATGAGCAGTTCTTC,CASSLMGNGGYYNEQFF,-,TRBV7-2,-,TRBJ2-1
TGCGCCAGCAGTTCCGACCGCTACACAGATACGCAGTATTTT,CASSSDRYTDTQYF,-,TRBV5-1,-,TRBJ2-3
TGTGCCAGCAGTTACGAGGGACCCCTCTACGAGCAGTACTTC,CASSYEGPLYEQYF,-,TRBV6-8,-,TRBJ2-7
TGTGCCAGCAGCCCCCGGTTTTCAGCGGATAGCACAGATACGCAGTATTTT,CASSPRFSADSTDTQYF,-,TRBV7-4,-,TRBJ2-3
TGTGCCAACCTACTGGGCACTGAAGCTTTCTTT,CANLLGTEAFF,few,TRBV7-2,-,TRBJ1-1
TGCGCCAGCAGTCGGCCGACAGGATTTCAAGAGACCCAGTACTTC,CASSRPTGFQETQYF,-,TRBV23-1,-,TRBJ2-5
TGTGCCAGCAGCTTATTGGCCGGGACAGGGGGATACAATGAGCAGTTCTTC,CASSLLAGTGGYNEQFF,-,TRBV7-6,TRBD1,TRBJ2-1
TGTGCCAGTAGTATGATCGGCCGGACGGGGCAAAGTGGCTACACCTTC,CASSMIGRTGQSGYTF,-,TRBV19,-,TRBJ1-2
TGTGCCAGCAGCTTAGTTGGCGGGGCACCGATCCCCGAGCAGTACTTC,CASSLVGGAPIPEQYF,few,TRBV7-9,-,TRBJ2-7
TGTGCCAGCAGCTCCATATCGCCTCGGAACAATGAGCAGTTCTTC,CASSSISPRNNEQFF,few,TRBV7-2,-,TRBJ2-1
TGCGCCAGCAGCCTCGAAGTAGCTGACACTGAAGCTTTCTTT,CASSLEVADTEAFF,-,TRBV4-3,-,TRBJ1-1
TGTGCCCGCGACTCCGGGGGAGAGCACTACGAGCAGTACTTC,CARDSGGEHYEQYF,once,TRBV27,-,TRBJ2-7
TGTGCCAGCAGTGGGGACTCCACTAGCACAGATACGCAGTATTTT,CASSGDSTSTDTQYF,-,TRBV2,-,TRBJ2-3
TGTGCCAGCAGCCACGGGAAATTTGAGGGATTATTATTGGAGACCCAGTACTTC,CASSHGKFEGLLLETQYF,-,TRBV11-3,-,TRBJ2-5
TGTGCCAGCAGCGTGTTTTCGAACACCGGGGAGCTGTTTTTT,CASSVFSNTGELFF,-,TRBV7-6,-,TRBJ2-2
TGTGCCAGCAGCTTACTCGGGACACTAAACACCGGGGAGCTGTTTTTT,CASSLLGTLNTGELFF,few,TRBV7-8,-,TRBJ2-2
TGTGCCAGCAGGAAGACAGGTTCCCCAAAAGGGGATACGCAGTATTTT,CASRKTGSPKGDTQYF,-,TRBV7-6,-,TRBJ2-3
-,CASSRVGTGSSPFF,-,TRBV7-6,-,TRBJ2-1
TGTGCCAGCCAGGCCGACGGGGGGGCAGAGCAGTACTTC,CASQADGGAEQYF,-,TRBV7-6,TRBD2,TRBJ2-7
TGTGCCAGCAGTCCCCAGGCAGAGCAGTTCTTC,CASSPQAEQFF,-,TRBV12-3/TRBV12-4,-,TRBJ2-1
TGTGCCAGCAGTTCGCCGTTCCTCGAGCAGTACTTC,CASSSPFLEQYF,few,TRBV6-1,-,TRBJ2-7
TGCAGTGCTAGGAGGAGCTACGAGCAGTACTTC,CSARRSYEQYF,-,TRBV20-1,-,TRBJ2-7
TGTGCCACCCGAGTTGGCAACGCGAACACCGGGGAGCTGTTTTTT,CATRVGNANTGELFF,few,TRBV6-1,-,TRBJ2-2
TGTGCCAGCAGCTCCGTAGCGGGGGACCAAGGCGAGTTCTTC,CASSSVAGDQGEFF,-,TRBV7-8,TRBD2,TRBJ2-1